One sample yielded the 20 T cell receptor beta chains listed below, sequenced in a study of blood T cell repertoires in COVID-19 (dated by TCRdb to 2018 to 2020). Library preparation used the immunoSEQ multiplex PCR assay. Drawn from immuneACCESS, this table holds only the in-frame rearrangements with V and J called that TCRdb kept. Clones are partly lost; checked studies trace under half to an unresolved V gene and leave the rest unexplained. This sample lists more than 50,000 clones; over 75% were detected once. About an eighth of the sample is in the top ten clones. Sequencing was performed on peripheral blood. The receptors here all came from a human donor with active COVID-19. The donor label of this sample is uncertain.

V and J are TRBV9 and TRBJ1-2; a possible D gene is TRBD1 (6 bases). Germline CDR1 SGDLS, CDR2 YYNGEE. This CDR3 region has 12 residues. Deletions cut 6 bases from V and 0 bases from J, with 6 bases between. In DNA, the CDR3 is TGTGCCAGCACAGGGGCTAACTATGGCTACACCTTC. Amino acids: CASTGANYGYTF.

This clone was recorded a few times. This sequence joins TRBV6-2 or TRBV6-3 and TRBJ2-7; 10 bases fit TRBD1. V was clipped by 4 bases and J by 1 base; unmatched bases: 4. CDR3 size: 15 residues. Germline-derived CDR1 and CDR2 are MNHEY and SVGEGT. CDR3 in DNA: TGTGCCAGCAGTTTCCGGACAGGGGGGTCCTACGAGCAGTACGTC. As protein: CASSFRTGGSYEQYV.

V usage is TRBV30 and J usage is TRBJ1-2, with a possible D match to TRBD1 (5 bases). Trimming stripped 4 bases from V and 4 bases from J, with 10 bases between. The CDR3 is made up of 12 amino acids. Looked up from germline, CDR1 is GTSNPN and CDR2 is SVGIG (reference sequence). The DNA for the CDR3 is TGTGCCTGGACCTCAGGGTTCTATGGCTACACCTTC. Translating it yields CAWTSGFYGYTF.

The chain has TRBV14 and TRBJ1-2; possibly TRBD1 for D (5 bases). The CDR3 sequence is 13 residues long. CDR1 SGHDN and CDR2 FVKESK come from the germline V gene. Deletions cut 6 bases from V and 3 bases from J, with 11 bases between. The CDR3 loop is CASSLDSHYGYTF. CDR3 in DNA: TGTGCCAGCAGTCTCGACAGCCACTATGGCTACACCTTC. Supplemented by reference TRBV14 and TRBJ1-2, the full variable domain reads EAGVTQFPSHSVIEKGQTVTLRCDPISGHDNLYWYRRVMGKEIKFLLHFVKESKQDESGMPNNRFLAERTGGTYSTLKVQPAELEDSGVYFCASSLDSHYGYTFGSGTRLTVV.

The V and J genes are TRBV10-3 and TRBJ2-7; D possibly corresponds to TRBD2 (5 bases). The CDR3 has 16 residues. Germline values: CDR1 ENHRY, CDR2 SYGVKD. Deletions cut 11 bases from V and 4 bases from J, with 27 bases between. The CDR3 region is CASSLGLGSSGYEQYV. The CDR3 nucleotides read TGTGCCTCATCACTAGGGCTGGGATCCTCCGGATACGAGCAGTACGTC.

This clone was seen only a few times. The gene calls are TRBV5-6 and TRBJ2-3, with 8 bases fitting TRBD2. The junction had 9 bases not matched to a gene; V was cut back by 3 bases and J by 3 bases. The CDR3 has 16 residues. CDR1 and CDR2 from the germline V gene are SGHDT and YYEEEE. CDR3 sequence: CASSWGLAGATDTQYF. In DNA, the CDR3 is TGTGCCAGCAGCTGGGGTCTAGCGGGCGCGACAGATACGCAGTATTTT.

The CDR3 region has the DNA TGTGCCAGCAGCCCAGGGGGAGAGACCCAGTACTTC. Protein sequence: CASSPGGETQYF. This chain uses TRBV6-6 with TRBJ2-5; 7 bases agree with TRBD1. The CDR3 is 12 amino acids. V shed 6 bases, J shed 4 bases, and the junction held 2 bases outside the gene matches. Germline loops: CDR1 MNHNY, CDR2 SVGAGI (reference sequence).

This clone has a single count. This chain uses TRBV11-1 with TRBJ1-6, with D hard to call. The CDR3 contains 14 residues. In germline, CDR1 is SGHAT, CDR2 FQDESV (reference sequence). V was pared by 2 bases and J by 5 bases, with 7 bases between. CDR3 loop: CASSLRRDNSPLHF. Written as DNA, the CDR3 is TGTGCCAGCAGCTTAAGGAGGGATAATTCACCCCTCCACTTT.

The chain joins TRBV7-9 to TRBJ1-2; 11 bases are shared with TRBD1. In germline, CDR1 is SEHNR, CDR2 FQNEAQ (reference sequence). Unmatched junction bases numbered 7, after V lost 5 bases and J lost 8 bases. CDR3 length equals 14 residues. The CDR3 spells CASSPTDRGHGYTF. CDR3 in DNA: TGTGCCAGCAGCCCAACGGACAGGGGGCACGGCTACACCTTC.

This clone was detected once. Written as DNA, the CDR3 is TGTGCCAGCAGCCGACTAGGAGGAAGCTCCTACGAGCAGTACGTC. Protein sequence: CASSRLGGSSYEQYV. V usage is TRBV6-2 or TRBV6-3 and J usage is TRBJ2-7; D may be TRBD2 (6 bases). The CDR3 has 15 residues. V was clipped by 6 bases and J by 0 bases, with 15 bases between them. Germline assignment: CDR1 MNHEY and CDR2 SVGEGT.

This clone was detected only a few times. The genes are TRBV29-1 and TRBJ2-7, with 8 bases fitting TRBD2. Trimming cost V 4 bases and J 0 bases; bases outside gene matches: 5. Looked up from germline, CDR1 is SQVTM and CDR2 is ANQGSEA. The CDR3 contains 14 residues. The CDR3 reads CSVARTSSSYEQYF. CDR3 nucleotides: TGCAGCGTTGCCAGGACTAGCAGCTCCTACGAGCAGTACTTC.

V gene TRBV5-1 combines with J gene TRBJ1-1, with 7 nucleotides matching TRBD1. The CDR3 is 14 residues long. Germline V gene data show CDR1 as SGHRS and CDR2 as YFSETQ. J lost 5 bases, V lost 0 bases, and 4 bases had no gene match. CDR3 amino acids: CASSLEGAPTEAFF. CDR3 coding DNA: TGCGCCAGCAGCTTGGAGGGGGCCCCAACTGAAGCTTTCTTT.

The chain joins TRBV7-6 to TRBJ2-5; 12 bases map to TRBD2. The CDR3 runs 18 residues. V shed 0 bases and J 3 bases; nucleotides not matched to a gene: 8. Per germline, CDR1 SGHVS and CDR2 FNYEAQ. The CDR3 region is CASSLAASGGAGEETQYF. The CDR3 region has the DNA TGTGCCAGCAGCTTAGCGGCTAGCGGGGGGGCCGGTGAAGAGACCCAGTACTTC.

The chain joins TRBV9 to TRBJ1-2, with D maybe TRBD1 (6 bases). The germline V gene has CDR1 SGDLS and CDR2 YYNGEE. Trimming stripped 0 bases from V and 4 bases from J, with 7 bases between. The CDR3 is made up of 13 amino acids. DNA of the CDR3: TGTGCCAGCAGCGTAGGGGACACCTATGGCTACACCTTC. It translates to CASSVGDTYGYTF. Together with reference TRBV9 and TRBJ1-2, the CDR3 gives the full variable domain: DSGVTQTPKHLITATGQRVTLRCSPRSGDLSVYWYQQSLDQGLQFLIQYYNGEERAKGNILERFSAQQFPDLHSELNLSSLELGDSALYFCASSVGDTYGYTFGSGTRLTVV.

About this clone: A read error may produce the germline difference seen at one junction end. This chain uses TRBV7-7 with TRBJ2-1; TRBD1 agrees at 11 bases. The germline V gene encodes CDR1 SSHAT and CDR2 FNYEAQ (reference sequence). There are 15 residues in the CDR3. CDR3 amino acids: CASSTGTGGYNEQFF. CDR3 sequence (DNA): TGTGCTAGCAGCACCGGGACAGGGGGTTACAATGAGCAGTTCTTC.

The rearrangement links TRBV11-2 to TRBJ1-1, with TRBD1 matching 8 bases. Germline CDR1 SGHAT, CDR2 FQNNGV. CDR3 size: 18 residues. V dropped 5 bases and J dropped 1; count of bases not matched to a gene: 15. CDR3 loop: CASSPLGQGAGPNTEAFF. The CDR3 DNA is TGTGCCAGCAGCCCCCTCGGCCAGGGGGCGGGACCGAACACTGAAGCTTTCTTT.

The rearrangement links TRBV19 to TRBJ1-2; TRBD1 aligns across 8 bases. Germline V gene lookup returns CDR1 LNHDA and CDR2 SQIVND (reference sequence). The CDR3 sequence is 14 residues long. Germline trimming cut 8 bases from V and 4 bases from J; bases unmatched to any gene: 9. The CDR3 DNA reads as TGTGCCAGTGATCAGGGGGCGCTTGGCTATGGCTACACCTTC. This sequence encodes CASDQGALGYGYTF.

This chain connects TRBV27 to TRBJ2-5; the D is unclear. The CDR3 totals 13 residues. CDR1 is MNHEY, CDR2 SMNVEV, per germline (reference sequence). The germline V and J ends were trimmed by 6 bases and 0 bases, with 8 bases remaining between them. The CDR3 spells CASSPIHQETQYF. The CDR3 DNA reads TGTGCCAGCAGCCCAATCCACCAAGAGACCCAGTACTTC.

The chain is built from TRBV5-4 and TRBJ2-4; the D gene is possibly TRBD1 (6 bases). Germline V gene sequence: CDR1 SGHNT, CDR2 YYREEE (reference sequence). V gave up 4 bases and J gave up 0 bases, with 14 bases separating them. The CDR3 loop spans 16 amino acids. CDR3 residues: CASSRQDRLAKNIQYF. CDR3 DNA sequence: TGTGCCAGCAGCCGCCAGGACAGACTAGCCAAAAACATTCAGTACTTC.

The genes are TRBV7-7 and TRBJ2-1, with 8 bases aligning to TRBD2. The CDR3 extends over 13 amino acids. CDR1 is SSHAT and CDR2 is FNYEAQ in the germline V gene (reference sequence). This CDR3 is CASGPGGGDEQFF. CDR3 in DNA: TGTGCTAGCGGACCCGGGGGGGGCGACGAGCAGTTCTTC.